This T cell receptor beta chain was captured in a study of response to subunit inactivated influenza vaccine. V was pared by 6 bases and J by 8 bases, with 10 bases between. This CDR3 has 11 amino acids. CDR1 is MGHDK and CDR2 is SYGVNS in the germline V gene. Study observations and caveats: It was the authors' suggestion that each seasonal influenza vaccination recruits few new T cells.

TCRdb analysed the RT-PCR reads with MiXCR anew, one entry per CDR3 protein. Of under 950,000 distinct CDR3 sequences listed, 21% are singletons. For this clonotype: Antigen specificity is unknown.

The sample was PBMCs from blood, taken approximately 5 days after vaccination. The rearrangement joins TRBV25-1 to TRBJ1-1, with no clear D. The origin of this receptor is a man in his fifties who received an inactivated influenza vaccine. This CDR3 is CASRGSSEAFF. CDR3 nucleotides: TGTGCCAGCAGGGGATCTTCGGAAGCTTTCTTT.